This T cell receptor (beta chain) was obtained from a study of cytomegalovirus exposure and HLA in healthy donors. CDR3 length: 16 residues. V was clipped by 2 bases and J by 7 bases; unmatched bases: 10. The germline gives CDR1 MGHDK, CDR2 SYGVNS. The PCR was carried out with 60 Vbeta primers and 13 Jbeta primers. Sequenced by immunoSEQ multiplex PCR; TCRdb stores in-frame clones only, minus some. The profile shows around 140,000 clones, around nine tenths of them singletons. V usage is TRBV25-1 and J usage is TRBJ1-5; TRBD1 matches 8 bases. Sequenced input: PBMCs. The origin of this receptor is a woman between 25 and 40 years old in good health and CMV-seronegative. The CDR3, as DNA: TGTGCCAGCAGTGAAGGCTCCGGCAGGGACAGGCAGCCCCAGCATTTT. This translates into CASSEGSGRDRQPQHF.